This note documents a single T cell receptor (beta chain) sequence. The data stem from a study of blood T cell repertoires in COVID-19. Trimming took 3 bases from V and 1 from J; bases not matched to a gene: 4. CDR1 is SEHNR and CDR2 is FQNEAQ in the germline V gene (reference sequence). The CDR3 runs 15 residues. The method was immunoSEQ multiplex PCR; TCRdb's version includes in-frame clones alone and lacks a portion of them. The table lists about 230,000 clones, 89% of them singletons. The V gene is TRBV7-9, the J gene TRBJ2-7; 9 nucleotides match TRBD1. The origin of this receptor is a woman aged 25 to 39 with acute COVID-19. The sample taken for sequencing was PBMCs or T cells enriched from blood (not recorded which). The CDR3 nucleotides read TGTGCCAGCAGCTTCGGACAGGGGATATCCTACGAGCAGTACTTC. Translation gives CASSFGQGISYEQYF.